This TCR beta chain was recovered during a study of blood T cell repertoires in COVID-19 (dated by TCRdb to between 2020 and 2021). For context, the study as a whole: Samples from collaborators originated in the United States, Italy and Spain and spanned both the acute and convalescent phases of COVID-19. The material from the prospective study consisted of cDNA or gDNA derived from T cells, B-cell-depleted T cells, or PBMCs. The dataset comprised deeply sampled blood TCRbeta repertoires from subjects exposed to, actively infected with, or recovered from COVID-19. The repertoires were made available in a free public database intended to serve as a resource for research on the immune response to SARS-CoV-2. Samples were obtained from the ongoing ImmuneRACE study (first 160 participants) and from over 1,000 subjects provided by 6 global collaborators. Sample metadata almost always included a de-identified subject ID, COVID-19 status, age in years and sex. HLA class I and class II types, where available, came from metadata supplied by the sample provider rather than from assay-based typing. What the authors observed across the whole study: Clinical and demographic metadata were provided uncurated, with the amount varying by source and participant.

TCRbeta CDR3 regions were amplified from genomic DNA by means of the immunoSEQ Assay, a bias-controlled multiplex PCR. In the authors' own workflow: The number of nucleated cells in each sample was estimated from the amplification of reference gene primers within the assay. To quantify the absolute abundance of each unique TCRbeta CDR3 rearrangement, sequence reads were collapsed and filtered. For each sample, productive Simpson clonality was calculated as the square root of Simpson's diversity index over productive rearrangements. TCRdb re-hosts the immuneACCESS table, in-frame sequences only. Its copies lack some clones; in the studies checked, an unresolved V gene accounts for under half of them, and the cause for the rest is not known. V and J calls and clone size are given by that table; D and trimming were obtained from the DNA. This sample gives about 160,000 clones in total; 65% to 85% of them show up just once. The ten largest clones represent roughly 6% of the sample.

Participants in the prospective study were aged 18 to 89 years, lived in more than 20 United States geographic areas, and enrolled through a virtual design. Cohort assignment in the prospective study relied on participant-reported clinical history from a screening survey and a study questionnaire. ImmuneRACE Cohort 3 recovered participants were defined by two consecutive negative NP/OP PCR tests, healthcare professional clearance, or symptom resolution. Mobile phlebotomists in the prospective study collected whole blood, serum and a nasopharyngeal or oropharyngeal swab from every participant. Over a roughly two-month period, participants in the prospective study had the option of providing additional blood draws and questionnaires. Before DNA extraction, blood samples from the prospective study were shipped at room temperature or frozen. The count of this clone is one. Which antigen it targets is not known. There are no base qualities to consult, and no much larger clone falls within one base.

This TCR came from a man in his forties who had recovered from COVID-19. The sequenced sample consisted of PBMCs or T cells enriched from blood (not recorded which).

CDR3 sequence: CASSQVGVAGANVLTF. The nucleotide sequence reads as follows: TGTGCCAGCAGCCAAGTGGGCGTGGCTGGGGCCAACGTCCTGACTTTC. The chain is encoded by TRBV3-1 (or the pseudogene TRBV3-2) joined to TRBJ2-6, with the D gene not confidently named. CDR1 and CDR2 are drawn from the germline V gene (reference sequence): LGHDT, YNNKEL. A distance of 9 bases separates the germline ends of V and J, which lose 1 base and 2 bases respectively. From the cysteine up to the phenylalanine, the CDR3 has a length of 16 residues. The sequence is cut down to CDR3 DNA, 48 bases in frame from base 1.